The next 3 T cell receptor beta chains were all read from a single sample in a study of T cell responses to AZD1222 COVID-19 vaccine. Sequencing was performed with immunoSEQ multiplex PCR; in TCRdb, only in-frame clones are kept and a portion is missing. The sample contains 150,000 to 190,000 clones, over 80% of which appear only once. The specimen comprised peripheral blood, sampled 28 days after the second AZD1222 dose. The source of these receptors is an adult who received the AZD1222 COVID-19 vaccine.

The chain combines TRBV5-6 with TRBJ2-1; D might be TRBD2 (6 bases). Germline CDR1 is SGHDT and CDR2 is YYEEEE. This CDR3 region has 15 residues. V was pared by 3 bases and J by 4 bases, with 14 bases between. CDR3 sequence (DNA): TGTGCCAGCAGCTCCGGGAGTTGGCCATACAATGAGCAGTTCTTC. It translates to CASSSGSWPYNEQFF.

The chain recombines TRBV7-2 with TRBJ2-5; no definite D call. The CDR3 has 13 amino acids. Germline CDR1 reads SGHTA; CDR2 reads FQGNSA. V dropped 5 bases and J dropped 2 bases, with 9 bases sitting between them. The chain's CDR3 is CASSTARQETQYF. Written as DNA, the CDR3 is TGTGCCAGCAGCACCGCACGGCAAGAGACCCAGTACTTC.

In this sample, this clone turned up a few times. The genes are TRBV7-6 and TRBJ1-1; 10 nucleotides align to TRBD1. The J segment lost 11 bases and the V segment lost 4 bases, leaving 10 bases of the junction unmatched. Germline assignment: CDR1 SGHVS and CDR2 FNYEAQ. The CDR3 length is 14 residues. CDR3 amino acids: CASSSQGGTGEAFF. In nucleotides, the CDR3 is TGTGCCAGCAGCTCCCAGGGGGGGACAGGGGAGGCTTTCTTT.